The clone carrying this T cell receptor beta chain was observed a handful of times. Its antigen remains unidentified. The V and J ends lost 4 bases and 1 base respectively, with 15 bases between them. There are 15 residues in the CDR3. The V gene's germline CDR1 is SQVTM and CDR2 ANQGSEA. TCR beta libraries were prepared from cDNA with unique molecular identifiers. MiXCR, applied by TCRdb to the PCR reads, yields one record per CDR3 protein. This table holds roughly 730,000 distinct CDR3 sequences, 30% found once. This entry belongs to a study of post-analysis software for immune sequencing data. Study background: Relapsing-remitting, secondary progressive and progressive-relapsing multiple sclerosis courses were included.

Study outcomes and limitations: In patients, five or six TRBV segments were more frequent than in controls, with TRBV5-6, TRBV5-1 and TRBV20-1 among them.

Sequenced material: blood. This clonotype was sampled from a girl aged 5-17 years with multiple sclerosis. The V and J genes are TRBV29-1 and TRBJ2-3, with D possibly matching TRBD2 (7 bases). This CDR3 is CSVGLGGRGTDTQYF. The CDR3 DNA sequence: TGCAGCGTTGGCCTGGGGGGGCGAGGCACAGATACGCAGTATTTT.